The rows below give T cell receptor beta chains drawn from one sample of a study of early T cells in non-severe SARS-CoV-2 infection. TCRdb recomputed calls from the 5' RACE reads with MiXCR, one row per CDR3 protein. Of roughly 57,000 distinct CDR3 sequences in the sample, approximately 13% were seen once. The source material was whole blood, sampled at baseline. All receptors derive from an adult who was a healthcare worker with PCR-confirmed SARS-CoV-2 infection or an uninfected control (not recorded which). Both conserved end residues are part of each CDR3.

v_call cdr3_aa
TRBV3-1 CASSLRQGHEQYF
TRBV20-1 CSASPSGGVSRYEQYF
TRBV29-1 CSVVRTSGRGEQYF
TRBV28 CASSREETQYF
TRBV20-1 CSVTRGRVYGYTF
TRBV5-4 CASSLDDIWSDTQYF
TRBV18 CASSPPEVGEAEAFF
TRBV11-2 CASSLVGYTDTQYF
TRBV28 CASSLGGRRNEQYF
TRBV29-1 CSVVGTAQETQYF
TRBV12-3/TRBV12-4 CASRGLEPIYVYEQYF
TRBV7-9 CASSGWGGSDNEQFF
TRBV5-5 CASSLTGNGYTF
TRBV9 CASSVPQRDPTDTQYF
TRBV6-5 CASREVRGTQYF
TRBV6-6 CASSRGQGRTNEKLFF
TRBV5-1 CASSSPGQGRTEAFF
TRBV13 CASSLASGRFPSGELFF